Listed below are T cell receptor beta chains from one sample, sequenced in a study of blood T cell repertoires in COVID-19. Sequencing was performed with immunoSEQ multiplex PCR; in TCRdb, only in-frame clones are kept and a portion is missing. This table holds 200,000 to 250,000 clones, 84% found once. The sequenced sample consisted of PBMCs or T cells enriched from blood (not recorded which). These receptors were collected from a man aged 55 to 70 who had recovered from COVID-19. The CDR3 runs from the conserved cysteine through the conserved F or W. The D gene is left open where the match is weak. The size entry is marked missing in some rows and otherwise reads once, few, many or a size class.

-	TRBV7-2	TRBJ1-5	-	CASSQDSSNQPQHF	TGTGCCAGCAGCCAGGACAGTAGCAATCAGCCCCAGCATTTT
TRBD2	TRBV7-2	TRBJ2-7	-	CASSSRGGAYEQYF	TGTGCCAGCAGCTCACGCGGGGGGGCCTACGAGCAGTACTTC
-	TRBV18	TRBJ1-2	-	CASSPGDWVLYTF	TGTGCCAGCTCACCAGGGGACTGGGTTCTCTACACCTTC
-	TRBV7-9	TRBJ2-7	-	CASSLAQSYEQYF	TGTGCCAGCAGCTTAGCACAGAGCTACGAGCAGTACTTC
TRBD1	TRBV5-1	TRBJ2-2	-	CASRPGGSGELFF	TGCGCCAGCAGACCAGGGGGAAGCGGGGAGCTGTTTTTT
TRBD1	TRBV2	TRBJ2-3	-	CASSVRQGLDTQYF	TGTGCCAGCAGTGTCCGACAGGGGTTAGATACGCAGTATTTT
TRBD2	TRBV5-4	TRBJ2-5	-	CASRVGTSGETQYF	TGTGCCAGCAGGGTAGGGACTAGCGGGGAGACCCAGTACTTC
TRBD1	TRBV5-8	TRBJ1-1	-	CASSRTGVLNTEAFF	TGTGCCAGCAGCCGGACAGGGGTCCTGAACACTGAAGCTTTCTTT
-	TRBV19	TRBJ2-5	-	CASGPVGVETQYF	TGTGCCAGTGGACCGGTAGGGGTTGAGACCCAGTACTTC
TRBD1	TRBV5-4	TRBJ1-1	-	CASSQGASQGTEAFF	TGTGCCAGCAGTCAGGGGGCGAGCCAGGGGACTGAAGCTTTCTTT
TRBD1	TRBV27	TRBJ1-4	-	CASSLFGQGAGEKLFF	TGTGCCAGCAGTTTATTCGGGCAGGGGGCGGGTGAAAAACTGTTTTTT
-	TRBV6-2/TRBV6-3	TRBJ2-7	few	CASSSRVGQYF	TGTGCCAGCAGTTCCCGGGTCGGGCAGTACTTC
TRBD2	TRBV7-9	TRBJ2-5	-	CASSLGSGLAGETQYF	TGTGCCAGCAGCTTAGGTTCGGGACTAGCGGGAGAGACCCAGTACTTC
TRBD1	TRBV5-1	TRBJ1-2	once	CASSPGQGASGYTF	TGCGCCAGCAGCCCGGGACAGGGCGCTTCCGGCTACACCTTC